The 27 T cell receptor beta chains reported below all come from one sample, sequenced in a study of blood T cell repertoires in COVID-19. The data were produced by immunoSEQ multiplex PCR, yet TCRdb's version contains in-frame clones alone and is incomplete. Among under 200,000 clones listed, about 88% were seen once. The sequencing sample was made of PBMCs or T cells enriched from blood (not recorded which). The receptors originated from a woman in her 40s in a cohort exposed to, infected with or recovered from COVID-19 (not recorded which).

The J gene is TRBJ1-1, the V gene TRBV24-1; TRBD1 is a possible D gene (6 bases). Deletions cut 4 bases from V and 4 bases from J, with 9 bases between. The CDR3 covers 13 residues. Per the germline V gene, CDR1 is KGHDR and CDR2 is SFDVKD. The CDR3 coding sequence is TGTGCCACCAGTGACCCAGGGGCCACTGAAGCTTTCTTT. It codes for CATSDPGATEAFF.

V and J are TRBV5-5 and TRBJ1-1; 8 nucleotides align to TRBD1. CDR1 SGHKS and CDR2 YYEKEE come from the germline V gene (reference sequence). There are 14 residues in the CDR3. V gave up 0 bases and J gave up 4 bases; unmatched junction bases: 2. CDR3 in DNA: TGTGCCAGCAGCTTGGGTACAGGGGGCACTGAAGCTTTCTTT. This sequence encodes CASSLGTGGTEAFF.

The CDR3 DNA reads as TGTGCCAGCAGCCGAGACAGGACCGGAGACGAGCAGTACTTC. This encodes CASSRDRTGDEQYF. The J gene is TRBJ2-7, the V gene TRBV5-5, with a tentative D call TRBD1 (6 bases). This CDR3 has 14 residues. Trimming pared 4 bases from V and 5 bases from J, leaving 16 bases between. In germline, CDR1 is SGHKS, CDR2 YYEKEE (reference sequence).

This clone was counted between two and nine times. This specimen includes other DNA sequences encoding the same CDR3. The V and J genes are TRBV29-1 and TRBJ2-6, with 7 bases identical to TRBD2. The CDR3 length is 16 residues. J was trimmed by 2 bases and V by 4 bases; bases with no gene match: 8. Germline V gives CDR1 SQVTM, CDR2 ANQGSEA. This CDR3 reads CSVGGQGGAGANVLTF. The CDR3 nucleotides read TGCAGCGTTGGAGGTCAGGGAGGGGCTGGGGCCAACGTCCTGACTTTC.

CDR3 in amino acids: CAWSVLRDRGLSEQFF. CDR3 nucleotides: TGTGCCTGGAGTGTACTCCGGGACAGGGGGCTTAGTGAGCAGTTCTTC. The chain recombines TRBV30 with TRBJ2-1; the match to TRBD1 covers 12 bases. In germline, CDR1 is GTSNPN, CDR2 SVGIG (reference sequence). V was pared by 0 bases and J by 9 bases, with 9 bases of the junction left unmatched. The CDR3 totals 16 residues. Supplemented by reference TRBV30 and TRBJ2-1, the full variable domain reads SQTIHQWPATLVQPVGSPLSLECTVEGTSNPNLYWYRQAAGRGLQLLFYSVGIGQISSEVPQNLSASRPQDRQFILSSKKLLLSDSGFYLCAWSVLRDRGLSEQFFGPGTRLTVL.

This clone has just a few counts. CDR3 amino acids: CASSPNPGAYNSPLHF. The CDR3 coding sequence is TGTGCCAGCAGTCCTAACCCCGGGGCCTATAATTCACCCCTCCACTTT. V is TRBV27 and J is TRBJ1-6; the D is unclear. This CDR3 has 16 residues. Germline CDR1 reads MNHEY; CDR2 reads SMNVEV (reference sequence). Trimming shortened V by 5 bases and J by 2 bases, and 13 bases separated the two germline ends.

V and J are TRBV12-5 and TRBJ2-3, with 11 nucleotides matching TRBD2. The germline V gene encodes CDR1 LGHNT and CDR2 FRNRAP. V lost 0 bases, J lost 15 bases, and 5 bases stayed unmatched. The CDR3 loop spans 13 amino acids. The CDR3 protein is CASGLVGGLAEYF. In DNA, the CDR3 is TGTGCTAGTGGTTTGGTTGGGGGACTAGCGGAATATTTT.

The rearrangement uses TRBV2 and TRBJ1-1; a possible D gene is TRBD1 (6 bases). This CDR3 comprises 15 residues. In germline, CDR1 is SNHLY, CDR2 FYNNEI. With 10 bases removed from V and 5 bases from J, the gap between germline ends came to 23 bases. CDR3 in amino acids: CATLGGASGSTEAFF. The DNA of the CDR3 is TGTGCCACCTTGGGGGGGGCGTCCGGGAGTACTGAAGCTTTCTTT.

The chain employs TRBV9 and TRBJ2-7; TRBD2 aligns across 12 bases. Germline CDR1 reads SGDLS; CDR2 reads YYNGEE. The CDR3 consists of 14 residues. Germline trimming cut 4 bases from V and 6 bases from J; bases unmatched to any gene: 5. The CDR3, as DNA: TGTGCCAGCAGCCCAATACTAGCGGGAGGCGAGCAGTACTTC. Amino acids: CASSPILAGGEQYF. Complete variable domain (other parts from reference TRBV9 and TRBJ2-7): DSGVTQTPKHLITATGQRVTLRCSPRSGDLSVYWYQQSLDQGLQFLIQYYNGEERAKGNILERFSAQQFPDLHSELNLSSLELGDSALYFCASSPILAGGEQYFGPGTRLTVT.

The chain is built from TRBV7-8 and TRBJ2-1; a possible D gene is TRBD2 (5 bases). Germline V lookup: CDR1 SGHVS, CDR2 FQNEAQ. The CDR3 sequence is 16 residues long. V shed 8 bases and J shed 4 bases, with 21 bases lying between them. CDR3 region: CASLPNRAARYNEQFF. The CDR3 coding sequence is TGTGCCAGCCTCCCAAACAGAGCGGCACGGTACAATGAGCAGTTCTTC.

The V and J genes are TRBV10-3 and TRBJ2-5; D is unclear. V was pared by 2 bases and J by 1 base, with 11 bases between. Per the germline V gene, CDR1 is ENHRY and CDR2 is SYGVKD. The CDR3 totals 15 residues. CDR3 loop: CAISEGQPSQETQYF. The CDR3 coding sequence is TGTGCCATCAGTGAGGGGCAGCCCTCCCAAGAGACCCAGTACTTC.

The chain uses TRBV6-5 and TRBJ1-5; TRBD1 matches 8 bases. The V segment lost 2 bases and the J segment 1 base; nucleotides outside the gene matches: 1. This CDR3 is built from 15 residues. From germline, CDR1 is MNHEY and CDR2 SVGAGI. This CDR3 is CASSYDRGSNQPQHF. The CDR3 DNA follows: TGTGCCAGCAGTTACGACAGGGGAAGCAATCAGCCCCAGCATTTT.

The chain uses TRBV18 and TRBJ2-1; D possibly corresponds to TRBD2 (6 bases). Trimming took off 6 bases at V and 2 bases at J, with 11 bases between the two ends. Germline CDR1 and CDR2: KGHSH and LQKENI. CDR3 length: 14 amino acids. The CDR3: CASSRLEPYNEQFF. CDR3 DNA sequence: TGTGCCAGCTCCCGACTAGAGCCCTACAATGAGCAGTTCTTC. The variable domain in full, with the rest retrieved from reference TRBV18 and TRBJ2-1, is NAGVMQNPRHLVRRRGQEARLRCSPMKGHSHVYWYRQLPEEGLKFMVYLQKENIIDESGMPKERFSAEFPKEGPSILRIQQVVRGDSAAYFCASSRLEPYNEQFFGPGTRLTVL.

The gene calls are TRBV24-1 and TRBJ2-5; 8 bases line up with TRBD1. Germline V gene lookup returns CDR1 KGHDR and CDR2 SFDVKD. J gave up 4 bases and V 4 bases, and 4 bases lay outside the gene matches. This CDR3 has 14 residues. CDR3 coding DNA: TGTGCCACCAGTGACGGCCAGGGGGCAGAGACCCAGTACTTC. Its protein product is CATSDGQGAETQYF.

The CDR3 loop reads CASSFRQTYIPYGYTF. The DNA of the CDR3 is TGTGCCAGCAGCTTTAGACAGACCTATATTCCTTATGGCTACACCTTC. J is TRBJ1-2 and V is TRBV5-8, with D perhaps TRBD1 (5 bases). The V gene lost 2 bases and the J gene lost 5 bases, with 19 bases spanning the gap. CDR1 SGHTS and CDR2 YDEGEE come from the germline V gene. CDR3 length: 16 amino acids.

The chain combines TRBV7-6 with TRBJ2-7; 11 positions agree with TRBD1. Trimming removed 0 bases from V and 2 bases from J; junction bases left unmatched: 0. The CDR3 runs to 15 residues. Germline CDR1 reads SGHVS; CDR2 reads FNYEAQ. Here the CDR3 reads CASSLAGQGAYEQYF. CDR3 sequence (DNA): TGTGCCAGCAGCTTAGCGGGACAGGGGGCCTACGAGCAGTACTTC.

This clone showed up just once. The chain has TRBV29-1 and TRBJ1-2; D is unresolved. This CDR3 region has 13 residues. Per germline, CDR1 SQVTM and CDR2 ANQGSEA. The ends were cut back, 0 bases at V and 2 bases at J, with 7 bases in the middle. The CDR3 loop is CSVEDHWNYGYTF. As DNA, the CDR3 is TGCAGCGTTGAAGATCACTGGAACTATGGCTACACCTTC.

V usage is TRBV7-9 and J usage is TRBJ2-7; D is uncertain. Trimming cost V 3 bases and J 3 bases, with 9 bases left between them. This CDR3 comprises 13 residues. In germline, CDR1 is SEHNR, CDR2 FQNEAQ (reference sequence). The CDR3 protein is CASSFGVDYEQYF. Written as DNA, the CDR3 is TGTGCCAGCAGCTTCGGTGTCGACTACGAGCAGTACTTC.

The V and J genes are TRBV6-6 and TRBJ2-1, with 10 bases identical to TRBD2. V trimming: 4 bases; J trimming: 7 bases; junction bases outside the gene matches: 7. This CDR3 region has 15 residues. In germline, CDR1 is MNHNY, CDR2 SVGAGI (reference sequence). CDR3 loop: CASSFVAGGGNEQFF. The CDR3 DNA reads TGTGCCAGCAGTTTTGTAGCGGGGGGCGGGAATGAGCAGTTCTTC.

This chain joins TRBV11-3 and TRBJ2-1, with 7 bases identical to TRBD2. V shed 0 bases, J shed 8 bases, and the junction held 13 bases outside the gene matches. The CDR3 has 17 amino acids. In germline, CDR1 is SGHNT, CDR2 YENEEA. The CDR3 loop reads CASSLDLSGGSRDEQFF. CDR3 DNA: TGTGCCAGCAGCTTAGATCTGTCGGGGGGTTCCAGGGATGAGCAGTTCTTC.

The CDR3 here is CAISFAGMQDTQYF. The CDR3 region has the DNA TGTGCCATCAGTTTTGCAGGAATGCAAGATACGCAGTATTTT. The chain uses TRBV10-3 and TRBJ2-3; D gene uncertain. Germline V lookup: CDR1 ENHRY, CDR2 SYGVKD. Trimming removed 5 bases at V and 5 bases at J, with 14 bases between. The CDR3 is made up of 14 amino acids.

The chain couples TRBV3-1 (or the pseudogene TRBV3-2) to TRBJ1-2; 9 nucleotides match TRBD1. This CDR3 comprises 16 residues. CDR1 and CDR2 from the germline V gene are LGHDT and YNNKEL (reference sequence). J gave up 3 bases and V 3 bases, and 8 bases lay outside the gene matches. The CDR3 is CASSHPGTGRYYGYTF. The DNA of the CDR3 is TGTGCCAGCAGCCACCCGGGGACAGGGCGTTACTATGGCTACACCTTC.

The chain links TRBV13 to TRBJ1-2; 8 positions match TRBD1. CDR1 is PRHDT and CDR2 is FYEKMQ in the germline V gene (reference sequence). The CDR3 is 15 amino acids. V trimming: 5 bases; J trimming: 6 bases; junction bases outside the gene matches: 11. The CDR3 loop is CASSTLGQGKNGYTF. For the CDR3, the DNA is TGTGCCAGCAGCACGCTAGGACAGGGAAAAAATGGCTACACCTTC.

The rearrangement uses TRBV5-1 and TRBJ2-3; 7 nucleotides line up with TRBD1. CDR3 length: 17 amino acids. CDR1 is SGHRS, CDR2 YFSETQ, per germline. Losses at the gene ends were 4 bases for V and 2 bases for J; bases not matched to a gene: 13. The CDR3 protein is CASSSRRGGFDTDTQYF. For the CDR3, the DNA is TGCGCCAGCAGCAGTCGCCGAGGGGGCTTCGACACAGATACGCAGTATTTT.

The V gene is TRBV19, the J gene TRBJ1-3, with D hard to call. CDR1 is LNHDA, CDR2 SQIVND, per germline (reference sequence). This CDR3 is built from 16 residues. The V end was cut by 7 bases, the J end by 1 base, with 17 bases between. The CDR3 bases are TGTGCCAGTATCCCTAACTCCCCCCTTTCTGGAAACACCATATATTTT. Translating it yields CASIPNSPLSGNTIYF.

The chain uses TRBV5-1 and TRBJ1-1; D is uncertain. The CDR3 has 12 amino acids. V was trimmed by 0 bases and J by 8 bases, leaving 8 bases between them. Germline V CDR1 and CDR2: SGHRS, YFSETQ. CDR3 sequence (DNA): TGCGCCAGCAGCTTGGACTCAAGAGAAGCTTTCTTT. As protein: CASSLDSREAFF.

The chain carries TRBV9 and TRBJ1-1; D may be TRBD1 (5 bases). The V end lost 0 bases, the J end lost 6 bases, and 12 bases lay between the germline ends. CDR1 SGDLS and CDR2 YYNGEE come from the germline V gene. The CDR3 has 14 amino acids. Written as DNA, the CDR3 is TGTGCCAGCAGCGTAGGGCGGGGAGGGGCTGAAGCTTTCTTT. This sequence encodes CASSVGRGGAEAFF.